This is a list of T cell receptor beta chains from one sample in a study of T-cell reconstitution after alpha-beta-depleted transplantation in children. TCRdb fed the PCR reads into MiXCR, producing one record per CDR3 protein. The data show fewer than 550,000 distinct CDR3 sequences, around 10% seen once. Sample: PBMCs, mostly from graft donor cells, taken 180 days after TCRalphabeta/CD19-depleted stem cell transplant. The receptors were gathered from a female patient aged 2-15 years who had a stem cell transplant for aplastic anemia, so the T cells may come from the graft donor. Each CDR3 is given with its conserved first and last residue. The order of the fields is CDR3 length, J gene, V gene, D gene, clone size, CDR3 DNA, CDR3 protein. The D gene is left open where the match is weak. A row's size may be missing; if present it is once, few, many or a size class.

CDR3 length: 16; J gene: TRBJ2-5; V gene: TRBV5-1; D gene: TRBD2; clone size: -; CDR3 DNA: TGCGCCAGCAGCGCGGGACTAGCCCCAGGGGGGGAGACCCAGTACTTC; CDR3 protein: CASSAGLAPGGETQYF
CDR3 length: 16; J gene: TRBJ2-5; V gene: TRBV28; D gene: -; clone size: -; CDR3 DNA: TGTGCCAGCAGTTTATATCTAAGGAGAAAGGGGGAGACCCAGTACTTC; CDR3 protein: CASSLYLRRKGETQYF
CDR3 length: 12; J gene: TRBJ2-1; V gene: TRBV20-1; D gene: -; clone size: -; CDR3 DNA: TGCAGTGCCGATACCACTTACAATGAGCAGTTCTTC; CDR3 protein: CSADTTYNEQFF
CDR3 length: 13; J gene: TRBJ1-1; V gene: TRBV18; D gene: -; clone size: few; CDR3 DNA: TGTGCCAGCTTCGCCGAGGGTCTCACTGAAGCTTTCTTT; CDR3 protein: CASFAEGLTEAFF
CDR3 length: 20; J gene: TRBJ2-5; V gene: TRBV6-2/TRBV6-3; D gene: TRBD1; clone size: -; CDR3 DNA: TGTGCCAGCAGTTACTCGATGGGGGACAGGGCGCCGACGATTCAAGAGACCCAGTACTTC; CDR3 protein: CASSYSMGDRAPTIQETQYF
CDR3 length: 16; J gene: TRBJ2-1; V gene: TRBV20-1; D gene: TRBD2; clone size: few; CDR3 DNA: TGCAGTGCTAGAGATCCGGGAGGCAGCTCCTACAATGAGCAGTTCTTC; CDR3 protein: CSARDPGGSSYNEQFF
CDR3 length: 15; J gene: TRBJ2-5; V gene: TRBV7-7; D gene: -; clone size: few; CDR3 DNA: TGTGCCAGCAGCCCCAGATGGGGGGGCGCGGAGACCCAGTACTTC; CDR3 protein: CASSPRWGGAETQYF
CDR3 length: 14; J gene: TRBJ1-2; V gene: TRBV24-1; D gene: TRBD1; clone size: many; CDR3 DNA: TGTGCCACCAGTGGCCGGGACAGCCTCTATGGCTACACCTTC; CDR3 protein: CATSGRDSLYGYTF
CDR3 length: 14; J gene: TRBJ2-2; V gene: TRBV7-2; D gene: TRBD2; clone size: -; CDR3 DNA: TGTGCCAGCAGCTCGGGACTATCCACCGGGGAGCTGTTTTTT; CDR3 protein: CASSSGLSTGELFF
CDR3 length: 12; J gene: TRBJ2-4; V gene: TRBV19; D gene: -; clone size: -; CDR3 DNA: TGTGCCAGTAGTATAATAGTAGGCATTCAGTACTTC; CDR3 protein: CASSIIVGIQYF
CDR3 length: 14; J gene: TRBJ1-5; V gene: TRBV4-3; D gene: -; clone size: few; CDR3 DNA: TGCGCCAGCAGCCAAGAGCGGGGGAATCAGCCCCAGCATTTT; CDR3 protein: CASSQERGNQPQHF
CDR3 length: 18; J gene: TRBJ2-5; V gene: TRBV15; D gene: TRBD2; clone size: few; CDR3 DNA: TGTGCCACCAGCAGGCCGGGACTAGCGGGAGGGAGCGGAGAGACCCAGTACTTC; CDR3 protein: CATSRPGLAGGSGETQYF
CDR3 length: 16; J gene: TRBJ2-1; V gene: TRBV7-9; D gene: -; clone size: -; CDR3 DNA: TGTGCCAGCAGCGCAAAGGACGGGAGCTCCTACAATGAGCAGTTCTTC; CDR3 protein: CASSAKDGSSYNEQFF